A single sample gave rise to the 21 T cell receptor beta chains below, sequenced in a study of Japanese encephalitis immunity and Zika vaccine responses. TCRdb reprocessed the 5' RACE reads via MiXCR and lists one record per CDR3 protein. The data contain hundreds of distinct CDR3 sequences, roughly 7% of them singletons. CFSE-labeled PBMCs were cultured roughly 6 days with peptide pools, each at roughly 1.1 ug/mL. Sample: antigen-activated CD8+ T cells from blood, cultured, taken during a Zika inactivated vaccine study. The receptors come from an adult woman who received an inactivated Zika virus vaccine.

In its sample, this clonotype is medium-sized. The chain recombines TRBV18 with TRBJ1-6; unclear D gene. The CDR3 runs to 12 residues. Germline values: CDR1 KGHSH, CDR2 LQKENI. V lost 4 bases, J lost 5 bases, and 3 bases lay in between. CDR3 amino acids: CASSQDNSPLHF. The DNA for the CDR3 is TGTGCCAGCTCACAAGATAATTCACCCCTCCACTTT.

This clonotype counts as medium-sized. The chain joins TRBV7-9 to TRBJ2-7; D is undetermined. The germline CDR1 and CDR2 sequences are SEHNR and FQNEAQ (reference sequence). The CDR3 is 13 amino acids. V was clipped by 4 bases and J by 0 bases, with 7 bases between them. This chain's CDR3 is CASSSPVSYEQYF. CDR3 nucleotide sequence: TGTGCCAGCAGCTCTCCCGTCTCCTACGAGCAGTACTTC.

This clonotype was seen ten or more times. V usage is TRBV2 and J usage is TRBJ1-2; the match to TRBD1 covers 7 bases. The CDR3 length is 14 residues. The J segment lost 5 bases and the V segment lost 6 bases, leaving 9 bases of the junction unmatched. The germline V gene encodes CDR1 SNHLY and CDR2 FYNNEI. CDR3 bases: TGTGCCAGCAGCCGGTACCGGGACAGATATGGCTACACCTTC. Protein product: CASSRYRDRYGYTF.

This clonotype is labeled large. The V call is TRBV9, the J call TRBJ1-2; possible D gene TRBD1, 5 bases. This CDR3 contains 16 residues. V was clipped by 0 bases and J by 3 bases, with 15 bases between them. Germline V gene sequence: CDR1 SGDLS, CDR2 YYNGEE. CDR3 in DNA: TGTGCCAGCAGCGTAGTGGCCCCCGGCAGGGACTATGGCTACACCTTC. This gives the protein CASSVVAPGRDYGYTF.

This clonotype is deemed large. This chain connects TRBV5-8 to TRBJ1-2, with D unresolved. CDR3 length: 11 residues. CDR1 SGHTS and CDR2 YDEGEE come from the germline V gene. V lost 4 bases to trimming and J lost 8 bases, with 9 bases between them. CDR3 nucleotides: TGTGCCAGCAGCCGCGCGACCGGCTACACCTTC. The encoded protein is CASSRATGYTF. The variable domain in full, with the rest retrieved from reference TRBV5-8 and TRBJ1-2, is EAGVTQSPTHLIKTRGQQATLRCSPISGHTSVYWYQQALGLGLQFLLWYDEGEERNRGNFPPRFSGRQFPNYSSELNVNALELEDSALYLCASSRATGYTFGSGTRLTVV.

V is TRBV10-1 and J is TRBJ2-2; 8 nucleotides agree with TRBD2. The germline V gene encodes CDR1 WNHNN and CDR2 SYGVQD (reference sequence). This CDR3 contains 15 residues. V lost 8 bases to trimming and J lost 0 bases; unmatched junction nucleotides: 5. The DNA for the CDR3 is TGCGCCAGCCGGGCGGGGGGCCCGAACACCGGGGAGCTGTTTTTT. This codes for CASRAGGPNTGELFF.

This clonotype is termed large. The chain is built from TRBV5-1 and TRBJ1-3; 7 nucleotides agree with TRBD1. There are 17 residues in the CDR3. V dropped 4 bases and J dropped 0; count of bases not matched to a gene: 10. Germline V gene sequence: CDR1 SGHRS, CDR2 YFSETQ. CDR3 nucleotide sequence: TGCGCCAGCAGCCCCCGGGACAGACTCCTCTCTGGAAACACCATATATTTT. It codes for CASSPRDRLLSGNTIYF.

In its sample, this clonotype is medium-sized. The chain joins TRBV20-1 to TRBJ2-1; perhaps TRBD2 as D (5 bases). Trimming cost V 2 bases and J 6 bases, with 5 bases left between them. CDR1 DFQATT and CDR2 SNEGSKA come from the germline V gene (reference sequence). The CDR3 spans 11 residues. CDR3 bases: TGCAGTGCTAGACTAGCCAATGAGCAGTTCTTC. As protein: CSARLANEQFF.

This clonotype is hyperexpanded by share. This chain joins TRBV5-1 and TRBJ2-7; D unclear. Germline V lookup: CDR1 SGHRS, CDR2 YFSETQ. CDR3 length: 13 amino acids. V lost 1 base to trimming and J lost 1 base, with 6 bases between them. The CDR3 protein is CASSLTESYEQYF. In nucleotides, the CDR3 is TGCGCCAGCAGCTTGACTGAGTCCTACGAGCAGTACTTC.

This clonotype is labeled as hyperexpanded (1% or more). The chain employs TRBV7-9 and TRBJ1-1; no clear D. Trimming left V 8 bases short and J 0 bases short, with 4 bases between. CDR1 and CDR2 from the germline V gene are SEHNR and FQNEAQ (reference sequence). This CDR3 contains 11 residues. This CDR3 is CASVLNTEAFF. CDR3 bases: TGTGCCAGCGTCCTGAACACTGAAGCTTTCTTT.

This clonotype is categorized as large (0.1 to 1%). V usage is TRBV5-5 and J usage is TRBJ1-5; 9 nucleotides agree with TRBD1. Germline V gene data show CDR1 as SGHKS and CDR2 as YYEKEE (reference sequence). This CDR3 comprises 16 residues. Unmatched junction bases numbered 11, after V lost 4 bases and J lost 6 bases. The CDR3 nucleotides read TGTGCCAGCAGCCGTACCGCCGGGACAGGGTTTCAGCCCCAGCATTTT. This encodes CASSRTAGTGFQPQHF.

By share, this clonotype ranks as medium-sized. The V gene is TRBV9, the J gene TRBJ1-6, with D uncertain. The V gene's germline CDR1 is SGDLS and CDR2 YYNGEE. Trimming left V 0 bases short and J 5 bases short, with 9 bases between. The CDR3 runs to 15 residues. CDR3 in amino acids: CASSVDGGDNSPLHF. DNA for the CDR3: TGTGCCAGCAGCGTAGATGGCGGAGATAATTCACCCCTCCACTTT.

By share, this clonotype counts as medium-sized. The chain links TRBV10-3 to TRBJ2-7; D gene unclear. Looked up from germline, CDR1 is ENHRY and CDR2 is SYGVKD. CDR3 size: 14 residues. Trimming left V 3 bases short and J 1 base short, with 10 bases between. CDR3 in amino acids: CAISEDEESYEQYF. The CDR3 DNA reads as TGTGCCATCAGTGAAGACGAAGAGTCCTACGAGCAGTACTTC.

Within the sample, this clonotype is medium-sized. The J gene is TRBJ1-6, the V gene TRBV6-4, with 11 positions matching TRBD1. CDR3 size: 15 residues. Per the germline V gene, CDR1 is MRHNA and CDR2 is SNTAGT. V was pared by 2 bases and J by 6 bases, with 0 bases of the junction left unmatched. The CDR3 loop reads CASSDGTGGNSPLHF. For the CDR3, the DNA is TGTGCCAGCAGTGACGGGACAGGGGGTAATTCACCCCTCCACTTT.

This clonotype qualifies as large. The rearrangement links TRBV6-5 to TRBJ2-2; 8 bases are a match to TRBD1. Germline CDR1 is MNHEY and CDR2 is SVGAGI. J was trimmed by 7 bases and V by 5 bases; bases with no gene match: 12. This CDR3 has 16 residues. The CDR3 spells CASSEVSDRDGGELFF. CDR3 bases: TGTGCCAGCAGTGAAGTCTCGGACAGGGACGGCGGGGAGCTGTTTTTT.

This clonotype rates as large (0.1 to 1%). The V gene is TRBV27, the J gene TRBJ2-7; no firm D call. The CDR3 has 13 residues. V dropped 0 bases and J dropped 4 bases, with 7 bases sitting between them. Germline loops: CDR1 MNHEY, CDR2 SMNVEV (reference sequence). CDR3 in amino acids: CASSLSPFYEQYF. The CDR3 DNA sequence: TGTGCCAGCAGTTTATCCCCTTTTTACGAGCAGTACTTC.

By sample fraction, this clonotype is medium-sized (0.01 to 0.1%). J is TRBJ2-1 and V is TRBV27; TRBD1 might be the D (5 bases). Germline V gives CDR1 MNHEY, CDR2 SMNVEV (reference sequence). The germline V and J ends were trimmed by 1 base and 7 bases, with 11 bases remaining between them. This CDR3 is built from 14 residues. The CDR3 DNA sequence: TGTGCCAGCAGTTTATTCCAGGGATGGAATGAGCAGTTCTTC. The encoded protein is CASSLFQGWNEQFF.

By share, this clonotype ranks as medium-sized. The V and J genes are TRBV29-1 and TRBJ2-1; maybe TRBD2 (5 bases). This CDR3 region has 14 residues. CDR1 is SQVTM, CDR2 ANQGSEA, per germline. Trimming left V 2 bases short and J 0 bases short, with 8 bases between. The CDR3 reads CSVESGSSYNEQFF. CDR3 nucleotide sequence: TGCAGCGTTGAAAGCGGTAGCTCCTACAATGAGCAGTTCTTC.

This clonotype is categorized as medium-sized. The chain recombines TRBV19 with TRBJ1-2; no clear D gene. V lost 2 bases and J lost 7, with 11 bases in between. The CDR3 is 13 residues long. Germline V gene lookup returns CDR1 LNHDA and CDR2 SQIVND (reference sequence). The CDR3 loop is CASSIRDWGGYTF. The CDR3 nucleotides read TGTGCCAGTAGTATACGGGATTGGGGTGGCTACACCTTC.

This clonotype is medium-sized (0.01 to 0.1%) by share. The chain has TRBV6-5 and TRBJ2-2; TRBD1 matches at 9 bases. The germline gives CDR1 MNHEY, CDR2 SVGAGI. The CDR3 spans 18 residues. Trimming cost V 2 bases and J 0 bases; bases outside gene matches: 7. The CDR3 loop reads CASSYRTGAAANTGELFF. CDR3 in DNA: TGTGCCAGCAGTTACCGGACAGGGGCCGCAGCGAACACCGGGGAGCTGTTTTTT.

V is TRBV5-1 and J is TRBJ1-1; 7 nucleotides agree with TRBD1. The CDR3 spans 16 residues. Germline CDR1 SGHRS, CDR2 YFSETQ. V shed 7 bases, J shed 0 bases, and the junction held 12 bases outside the gene matches. CDR3 protein: CASYPGAGGLNTEAFF. The DNA of the CDR3 is TGCGCCAGCTATCCGGGGGCAGGGGGTTTGAACACTGAAGCTTTCTTT.